These 19 T cell receptor beta chains were all obtained from the same sample, sequenced in a study of T cell repertoires in MIS-A myocarditis. Generated by immunoSEQ multiplex PCR, the TCRdb table keeps only in-frame clones and is missing some. In the table there are roughly 6,600 clones, about four fifths of which are singletons. Sequenced material: right inferior lung lobe tissue obtained at autopsy. These receptors all stem from a man between 18 and 35 years old with fulminant myocarditis from multisystem inflammatory syndrome in adults (MIS-A) after COVID-19.

V and J are TRBV27 and TRBJ1-1; D ambiguous. The V end lost 8 bases, the J end lost 1 base, and 14 bases lay between the germline ends. Per germline, CDR1 MNHEY and CDR2 SMNVEV (reference sequence). The length of the CDR3 is 14 residues. The CDR3 bases are TGTGCCAGCTCCATCCGGGGATCGAACACTGAAGCTTTCTTT. The encoded protein is CASSIRGSNTEAFF.

J is TRBJ1-1 and V is TRBV10-2, with D tentatively TRBD1 (5 bases). Germline lookup yields CDR1 WSHSY and CDR2 SAAADI. V was pared by 3 bases and J by 5 bases, with 19 bases between. The length of the CDR3 is 16 residues. The CDR3 DNA is TGCGCCAGCAGTGACGGGATGGGGCTCCCGAGGACTGAAGCTTTCTTT. The encoded protein is CASSDGMGLPRTEAFF.

The V gene is TRBV4-3, the J gene TRBJ2-7; TRBD1 matches 7 bases. The CDR3 has 14 residues. The germline V gene has CDR1 LGHNA and CDR2 YSLEER. V lost 1 base to trimming and J lost 3 bases; unmatched junction nucleotides: 3. The CDR3 loop reads CASSQGTGFYEQYF. The CDR3 DNA reads TGCGCCAGCAGCCAAGGGACAGGCTTCTACGAGCAGTACTTC.

This chain uses TRBV7-8 with TRBJ1-1; no clear D. This CDR3 is built from 16 residues. Germline values: CDR1 SGHVS, CDR2 FQNEAQ. V gave up 2 bases and J gave up 1 base, with 14 bases separating them. The CDR3 region has the DNA TGTGCCAGCAGCTTATCCCGGGCCTCAGGGAACACTGAAGCTTTCTTT. Translating gives CASSLSRASGNTEAFF. Combining the CDR3 with reference TRBV7-8 and TRBJ1-1 gives the whole variable domain GAGVSQSPRYKVAKRGQDVALRCDPISGHVSLFWYQQALGQGPEFLTYFQNEAQLDKSGLPSDRFFAERPEGSVSTLKIQRTQQEDSAVYLCASSLSRASGNTEAFFGQGTRLTVV.

In its sample, this clone was seen a few times. This chain joins TRBV6-1 and TRBJ1-5; D remains ambiguous. The V end was cut by 3 bases, the J end by 6 bases, with 21 bases between. Germline lookup yields CDR1 MNHNS and CDR2 SASEGT. The CDR3 has 17 residues. The CDR3: CASSDSIPAGRGQPQHF. The CDR3 nucleotides read TGTGCCAGCAGTGATTCAATTCCAGCGGGTCGGGGTCAGCCCCAGCATTTT.

V is TRBV18 and J is TRBJ2-5; perhaps TRBD2 as D (6 bases). V lost 3 bases and J 0 bases, leaving 14 bases between the germline ends. Germline CDR1 reads KGHSH; CDR2 reads LQKENI. The CDR3 has 16 residues. The CDR3 sequence: CASSPEGLRYQETQYF. In DNA, the CDR3 is TGTGCCAGCTCACCGGAGGGACTTAGGTACCAAGAGACCCAGTACTTC.

The V call is TRBV30, the J call TRBJ2-2, with 10 bases identical to TRBD2. The CDR3 has 15 amino acids. The J segment lost 5 bases and the V segment lost 4 bases, leaving 7 bases of the junction unmatched. CDR1 is GTSNPN and CDR2 is SVGIG in the germline V gene (reference sequence). The CDR3 coding sequence is TGTGCCTGGACCCAAGGACTAGCGGTAACCGGGGAGCTGTTTTTT. This encodes CAWTQGLAVTGELFF.

The rearrangement links TRBV7-3 to TRBJ2-1; the match to TRBD1 covers 7 bases. V lost 5 bases and J lost 6; bases outside the gene matches: 7. CDR1 SGHTA and CDR2 FQGTGA come from the germline V gene. This CDR3 comprises 14 residues. The CDR3 sequence: CASSTNRGGNEQFF. CDR3 DNA sequence: TGTGCCAGCAGCACTAACAGGGGTGGCAATGAGCAGTTCTTC.

The chain carries TRBV7-2 and TRBJ2-4; D is uncertain. V was cut by 1 base and J by 2 bases, with 15 bases left in between. The length of the CDR3 is 17 residues. Germline V lookup: CDR1 SGHTA, CDR2 FQGNSA. The CDR3 loop is CASSLGIHPSTKNIQYF. In DNA, the CDR3 is TGTGCCAGCAGCTTAGGTATTCACCCCTCTACCAAAAACATTCAGTACTTC.

This clone was recorded once. The V gene is TRBV6-2 or TRBV6-3, the J gene TRBJ1-5; tentative D call: TRBD1 (5 bases). This CDR3 spans 14 amino acids. V lost 2 bases, J lost 7 bases, and 12 bases lay in between. Per the germline V gene, CDR1 is MNHEY and CDR2 is SVGEGT. The CDR3 protein is CASSYGGLEQPQHF. The CDR3 region has the DNA TGTGCCAGCAGTTACGGGGGGTTGGAGCAGCCCCAGCATTTT.

The V call is TRBV7-6, the J call TRBJ2-3; D may correspond to TRBD1 or TRBD2 (5 bases each). CDR1 SGHVS and CDR2 FNYEAQ come from the germline V gene. V was pared by 7 bases and J by 3 bases, with 11 bases between. The CDR3 runs 13 residues. Written as DNA, the CDR3 is TGTGCCAGCACCGGGGCAGGTACAGATACGCAGTATTTT. Translation: CASTGAGTDTQYF.

This clone appeared once. J is TRBJ1-1 and V is TRBV5-4, with D perhaps matching TRBD1 (5 bases). V shed 4 bases and J shed 0 bases, with 7 bases lying between them. The V gene's germline CDR1 is SGHNT and CDR2 YYREEE (reference sequence). The CDR3 runs 13 residues. CDR3 sequence (DNA): TGTGCCAGCAGCATGACAGTGAACACTGAAGCTTTCTTT. Translated, it gives CASSMTVNTEAFF.

This chain connects TRBV5-6 to TRBJ2-7; 10 bases agree with TRBD2. V dropped 7 bases and J dropped 2; count of bases not matched to a gene: 15. CDR3 length equals 17 residues. Germline V CDR1 and CDR2: SGHDT, YYEEEE. CDR3 sequence reads: CASAVGLAGDVAYEQYF. CDR3 nucleotides: TGTGCCAGCGCCGTAGGGCTAGCGGGAGATGTGGCCTACGAGCAGTACTTC. Together with reference TRBV5-6 and TRBJ2-7, the CDR3 gives the full variable domain: DAGVTQSPTHLIKTRGQQVTLRCSPKSGHDTVSWYQQALGQGPQFIFQYYEEEERQRGNFPDRFSGHQFPNYSSELNVNALLLGDSALYLCASAVGLAGDVAYEQYFGPGTRLTVT.

The chain carries TRBV7-2 and TRBJ2-7; D is possibly TRBD1 or TRBD2 (5 bases each). CDR3 length: 14 residues. Trimming left V 3 bases short and J 3 bases short, with 12 bases between. Germline CDR1 is SGHTA and CDR2 is FQGNSA. In nucleotides, the CDR3 is TGTGCCAGCAGCTTTTCGCAGGGACGCTACGAGCAGTACTTC. Its protein product is CASSFSQGRYEQYF.

V usage is TRBV27 and J usage is TRBJ1-6; unclear D gene. The CDR3 has 14 amino acids. Germline V gene data show CDR1 as MNHEY and CDR2 as SMNVEV (reference sequence). V lost 5 bases and J 9 bases, leaving 14 bases between the germline ends. CDR3 residues: CASSPAGRRSPLHF. The CDR3 nucleotides read TGTGCCAGCAGTCCTGCGGGGAGGCGTTCACCCCTCCACTTT.

The chain uses TRBV2 and TRBJ1-5; unclear D gene. CDR3 length: 14 amino acids. V gave up 3 bases and J gave up 4 bases, with 10 bases separating them. Germline loops: CDR1 SNHLY, CDR2 FYNNEI. The CDR3 sequence is CASSDSRSNQPQHF. CDR3 DNA: TGTGCCAGCAGTGACTCCAGGTCGAATCAGCCCCAGCATTTT.

The J gene is TRBJ2-7, the V gene TRBV19, with D possibly being TRBD2 (5 bases). V lost 7 bases and J 2 bases, leaving 21 bases between the germline ends. The CDR3 loop spans 16 amino acids. The V gene's germline CDR1 is LNHDA and CDR2 SQIVND (reference sequence). The CDR3 reads CASTTGGWPGAYEQYF. In nucleotides, the CDR3 is TGTGCCAGTACCACCGGCGGGTGGCCTGGGGCCTACGAGCAGTACTTC. Looking up the rest from reference TRBV19 and TRBJ2-7 gives the full variable domain: DGGITQSPKYLFRKEGQNVTLSCEQNLNHDAMYWYRQDPGQGLRLIYYSQIVNDFQKGDIAEGYSVSREKKESFPLTVTSAQKNPTAFYLCASTTGGWPGAYEQYFGPGTRLTVT.

This clone was observed a few times. V and J are TRBV24-1 and TRBJ1-2; D is uncertain. This CDR3 is 14 amino acids long. Looked up from germline, CDR1 is KGHDR and CDR2 is SFDVKD. V lost 2 bases to trimming and J lost 4 bases, with 10 bases between them. CDR3 nucleotide sequence: TGTGCCACCAGTGATTCCCGGTGGATCTATGGCTACACCTTC. Encoded protein: CATSDSRWIYGYTF.

V gene TRBV2 combines with J gene TRBJ1-2; D remains unclear. Germline V CDR1 and CDR2: SNHLY, FYNNEI. This CDR3 is 10 amino acids long. With 8 bases removed from V and 4 bases from J, the gap between germline ends came to 5 bases. The CDR3 DNA is TGTGCCAGCCTCACCTATGGCTACACCTTC. Residues: CASLTYGYTF.